This TCR beta chain was sequenced for a study of blood T cell repertoires in COVID-19. As for the study in general: The United States, Italy and Spain provided the acute and convalescent COVID-19 samples.

J lost 3 bases, V lost 10 bases, and 7 bases had no gene match. The germline V gene has CDR1 MNHEY and CDR2 SVGAGI. This CDR3 comprises 14 residues. Profiled with immunoSEQ multiplex PCR; TCRdb holds only in-frame clones, not every one. The sample holds under 250,000 clones, around 86% seen once. The count of this clone is one. This receptor was identified in a woman between 65 and 79 years old with COVID-19, enrolled during active disease. The sequenced sample consisted of peripheral blood. The chain couples TRBV6-5 to TRBJ2-3; 10 positions match TRBD2. The CDR3 is CATTPGLATDTQYF. The CDR3 DNA reads as TGTGCCACCACTCCGGGACTAGCGACAGATACGCAGTATTTT.